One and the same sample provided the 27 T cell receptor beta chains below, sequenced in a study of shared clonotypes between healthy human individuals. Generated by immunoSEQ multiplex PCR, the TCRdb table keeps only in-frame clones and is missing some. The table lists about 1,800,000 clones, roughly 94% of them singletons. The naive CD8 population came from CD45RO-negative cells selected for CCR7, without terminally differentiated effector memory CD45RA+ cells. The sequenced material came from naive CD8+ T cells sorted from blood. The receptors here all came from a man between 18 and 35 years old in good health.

The CDR3 coding sequence is TGTGCCAGCAGTGCGGGACAGTTCGTGAACAATGAGCAGTTCTTC. Its protein is CASSAGQFVNNEQFF. The J gene is TRBJ2-1, the V gene TRBV5-6; D may be TRBD1 (7 bases). There are 15 residues in the CDR3. V lost 5 bases to trimming and J lost 5 bases, with 17 bases between them. Per germline, CDR1 SGHDT and CDR2 YYEEEE.

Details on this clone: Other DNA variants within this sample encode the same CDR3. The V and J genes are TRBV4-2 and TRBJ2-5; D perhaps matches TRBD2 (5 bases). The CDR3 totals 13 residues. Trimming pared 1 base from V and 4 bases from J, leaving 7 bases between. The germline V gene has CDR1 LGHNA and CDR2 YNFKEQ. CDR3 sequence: CASSQVGGETQYF. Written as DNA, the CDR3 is TGTGCCAGCAGCCAAGTTGGAGGAGAGACCCAGTACTTC.

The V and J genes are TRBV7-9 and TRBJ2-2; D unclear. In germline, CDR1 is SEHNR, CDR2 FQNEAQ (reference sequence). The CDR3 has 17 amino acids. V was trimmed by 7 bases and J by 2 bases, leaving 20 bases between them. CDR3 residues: CASTRLGQAVNTGELFF. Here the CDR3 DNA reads TGTGCCAGCACCCGTCTAGGGCAGGCCGTTAACACCGGGGAGCTGTTTTTT.

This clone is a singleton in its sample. DNA of the CDR3: TGTGCCAGCCGAGCAGGTCAGACCTACGAGCAGTACTTC. Translation: CASRAGQTYEQYF. V and J are TRBV6-6 and TRBJ2-7; D remains unclear. With 8 bases removed from V and 2 bases from J, the gap between germline ends came to 13 bases. CDR3 length equals 13 residues. Germline CDR1 and CDR2: MNHNY and SVGAGI (reference sequence).

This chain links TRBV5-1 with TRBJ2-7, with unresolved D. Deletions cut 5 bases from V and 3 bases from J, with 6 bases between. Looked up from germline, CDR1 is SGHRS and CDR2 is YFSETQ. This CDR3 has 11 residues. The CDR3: CASRDDYEQYF. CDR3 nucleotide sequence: TGCGCCAGCAGGGACGACTACGAGCAGTACTTC.

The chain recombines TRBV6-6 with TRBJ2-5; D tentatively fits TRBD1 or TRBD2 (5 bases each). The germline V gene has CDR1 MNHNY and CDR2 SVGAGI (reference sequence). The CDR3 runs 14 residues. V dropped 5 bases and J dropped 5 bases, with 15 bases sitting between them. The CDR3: CASSLVGASETQYF. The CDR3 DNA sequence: TGTGCCAGCAGTCTGGTAGGGGCTAGCGAGACCCAGTACTTC.

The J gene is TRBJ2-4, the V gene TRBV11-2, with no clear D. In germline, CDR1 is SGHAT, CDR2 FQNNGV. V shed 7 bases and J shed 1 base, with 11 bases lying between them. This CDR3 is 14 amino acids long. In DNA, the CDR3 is TGTGCCAGCATTGGAGACGGTGCCAAAAACATTCAGTACTTC. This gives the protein CASIGDGAKNIQYF. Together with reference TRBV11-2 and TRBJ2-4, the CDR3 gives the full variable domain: EAGVAQSPRYKIIEKRQSVAFWCNPISGHATLYWYQQILGQGPKLLIQFQNNGVVDDSQLPKDRFSAERLKGVDSTLKIQPAKLEDSAVYLCASIGDGAKNIQYFGAGTRLSVL.

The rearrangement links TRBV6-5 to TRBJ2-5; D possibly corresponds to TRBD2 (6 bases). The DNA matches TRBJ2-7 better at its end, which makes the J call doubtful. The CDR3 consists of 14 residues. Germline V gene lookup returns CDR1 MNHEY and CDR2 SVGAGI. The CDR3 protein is CASSWDSRAYEQYF. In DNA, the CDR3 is TGTGCCAGCAGCTGGGACTCCCGGGCCTACGAGCAGTACTTC.

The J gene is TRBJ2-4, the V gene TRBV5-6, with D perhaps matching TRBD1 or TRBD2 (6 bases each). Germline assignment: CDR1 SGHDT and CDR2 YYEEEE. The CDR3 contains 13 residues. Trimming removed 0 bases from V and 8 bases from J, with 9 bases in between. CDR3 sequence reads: CASSLEGGDIQYF. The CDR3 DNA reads TGTGCCAGCAGCTTGGAGGGGGGAGACATTCAGTACTTC.

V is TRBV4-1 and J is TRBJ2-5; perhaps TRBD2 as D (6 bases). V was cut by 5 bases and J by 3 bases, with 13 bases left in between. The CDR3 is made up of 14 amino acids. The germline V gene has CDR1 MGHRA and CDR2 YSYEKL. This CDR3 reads CASSAPGLEETQYF. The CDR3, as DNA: TGCGCCAGCAGCGCACCGGGACTTGAAGAGACCCAGTACTTC.

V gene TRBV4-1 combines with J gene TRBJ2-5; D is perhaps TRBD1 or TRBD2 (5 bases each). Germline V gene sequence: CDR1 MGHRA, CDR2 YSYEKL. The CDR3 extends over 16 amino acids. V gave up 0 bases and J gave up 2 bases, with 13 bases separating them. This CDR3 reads CASSQDAGTGQETQYF. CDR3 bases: TGCGCCAGCAGCCAAGATGCAGGGACGGGGCAAGAGACCCAGTACTTC.

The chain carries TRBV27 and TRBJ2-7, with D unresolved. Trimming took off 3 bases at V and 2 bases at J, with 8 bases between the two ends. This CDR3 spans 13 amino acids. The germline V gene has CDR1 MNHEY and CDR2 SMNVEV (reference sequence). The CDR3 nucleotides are TGTGCCAGCAGTTTGTACAGCCCCTACGAGCAGTACTTC. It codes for CASSLYSPYEQYF.

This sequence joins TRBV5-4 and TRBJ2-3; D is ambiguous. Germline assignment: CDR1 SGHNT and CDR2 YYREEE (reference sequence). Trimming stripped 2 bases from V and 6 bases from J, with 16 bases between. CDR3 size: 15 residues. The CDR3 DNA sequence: TGTGCCAGCAGCTTCGAAATAGCCCATCGGGATACGCAGTATTTT. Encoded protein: CASSFEIAHRDTQYF.

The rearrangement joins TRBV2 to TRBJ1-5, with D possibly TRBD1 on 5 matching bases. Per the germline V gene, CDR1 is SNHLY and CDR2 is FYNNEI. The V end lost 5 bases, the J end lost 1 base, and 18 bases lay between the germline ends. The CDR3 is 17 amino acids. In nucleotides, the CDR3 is TGTGCCAGCAGTAGGTACGGACAAGGTCTAAGCAATCAGCCCCAGCATTTT. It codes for CASSRYGQGLSNQPQHF.

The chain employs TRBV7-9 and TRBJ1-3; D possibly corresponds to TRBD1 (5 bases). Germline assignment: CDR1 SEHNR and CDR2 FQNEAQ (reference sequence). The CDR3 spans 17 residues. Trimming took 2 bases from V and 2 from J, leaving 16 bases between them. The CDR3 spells CASSLIGTPVAGNTIYF. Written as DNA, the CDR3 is TGTGCCAGCAGCTTAATCGGGACCCCTGTAGCTGGAAACACCATATATTTT.

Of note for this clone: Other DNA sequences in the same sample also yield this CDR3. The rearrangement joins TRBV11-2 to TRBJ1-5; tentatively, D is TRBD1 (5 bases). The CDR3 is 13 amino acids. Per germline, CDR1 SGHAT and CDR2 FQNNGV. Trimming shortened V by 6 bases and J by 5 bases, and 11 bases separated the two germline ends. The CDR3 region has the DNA TGTGCCAGCAGTTTATGGGGGGATCAGCCCCAGCATTTT. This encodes CASSLWGDQPQHF.

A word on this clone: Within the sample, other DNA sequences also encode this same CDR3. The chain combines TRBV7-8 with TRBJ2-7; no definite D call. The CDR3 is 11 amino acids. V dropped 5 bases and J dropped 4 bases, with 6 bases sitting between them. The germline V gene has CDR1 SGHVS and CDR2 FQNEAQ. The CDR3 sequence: CASSPSYEQYF. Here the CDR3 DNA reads TGTGCCAGCAGCCCGAGTTACGAGCAGTACTTC.

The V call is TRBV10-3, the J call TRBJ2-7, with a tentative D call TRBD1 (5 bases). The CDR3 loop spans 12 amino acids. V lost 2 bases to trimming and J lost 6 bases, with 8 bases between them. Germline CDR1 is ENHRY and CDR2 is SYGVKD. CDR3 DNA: TGTGCCATCAGTGAGGCAGGGATCGAGCAGTACTTC. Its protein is CAISEAGIEQYF.

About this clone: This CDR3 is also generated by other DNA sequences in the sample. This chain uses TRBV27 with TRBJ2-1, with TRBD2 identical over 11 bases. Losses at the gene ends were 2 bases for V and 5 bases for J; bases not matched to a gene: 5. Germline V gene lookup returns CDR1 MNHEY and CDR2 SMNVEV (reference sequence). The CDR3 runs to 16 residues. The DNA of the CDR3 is TGTGCCAGCAGTTTACTTGGGACTAGCGGAAACAATGAGCAGTTCTTC. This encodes CASSLLGTSGNNEQFF.

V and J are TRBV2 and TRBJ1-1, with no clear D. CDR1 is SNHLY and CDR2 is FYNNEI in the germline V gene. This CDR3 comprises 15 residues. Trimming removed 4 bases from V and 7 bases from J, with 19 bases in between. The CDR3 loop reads CASSAPERGLDEAFF. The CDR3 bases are TGTGCCAGCAGTGCCCCCGAACGGGGATTGGATGAAGCTTTCTTT.

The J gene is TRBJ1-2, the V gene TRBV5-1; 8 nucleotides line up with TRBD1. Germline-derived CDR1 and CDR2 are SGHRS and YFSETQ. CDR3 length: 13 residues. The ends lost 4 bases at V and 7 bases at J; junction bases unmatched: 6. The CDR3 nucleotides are TGCGCCAGCAGCCAGACAGGGGCCGGTGGCTACACCTTC. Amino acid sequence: CASSQTGAGGYTF. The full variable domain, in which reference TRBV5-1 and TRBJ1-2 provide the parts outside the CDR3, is KAGVTQTPRYLIKTRGQQVTLSCSPISGHRSVSWYQQTPGQGLQFLFEYFSETQRNKGNFPGRFSGRQFSNSRSEMNVSTLELGDSALYLCASSQTGAGGYTFGSGTRLTVV.

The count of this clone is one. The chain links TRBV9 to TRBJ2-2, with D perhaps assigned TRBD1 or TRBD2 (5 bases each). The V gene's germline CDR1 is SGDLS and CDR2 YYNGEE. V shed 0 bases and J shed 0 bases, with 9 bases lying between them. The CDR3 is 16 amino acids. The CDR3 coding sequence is TGTGCCAGCAGCGTAGTGGGGACCACGAACACCGGGGAGCTGTTTTTT. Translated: CASSVVGTTNTGELFF.

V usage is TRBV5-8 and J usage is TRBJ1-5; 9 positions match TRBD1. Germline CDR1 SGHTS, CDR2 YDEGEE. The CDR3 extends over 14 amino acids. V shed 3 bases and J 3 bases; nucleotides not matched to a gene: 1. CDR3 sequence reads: CASSWTGANQPQHF. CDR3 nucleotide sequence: TGTGCCAGCAGCTGGACAGGGGCCAATCAGCCCCAGCATTTT.

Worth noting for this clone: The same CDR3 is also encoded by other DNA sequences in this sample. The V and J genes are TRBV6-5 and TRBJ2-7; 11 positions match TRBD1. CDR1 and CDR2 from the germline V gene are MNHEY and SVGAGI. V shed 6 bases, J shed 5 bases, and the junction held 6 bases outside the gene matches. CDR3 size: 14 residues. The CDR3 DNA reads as TGTGCCAGCAGACCGGGACAGGGGGGCCACGAGCAGTACTTC. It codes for CASRPGQGGHEQYF.

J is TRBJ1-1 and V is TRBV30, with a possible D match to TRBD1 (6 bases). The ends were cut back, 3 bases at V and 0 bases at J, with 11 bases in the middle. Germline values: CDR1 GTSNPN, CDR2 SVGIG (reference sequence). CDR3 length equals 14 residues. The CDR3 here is CAWSAGDMNTEAFF. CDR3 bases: TGTGCCTGGAGCGCAGGGGACATGAACACTGAAGCTTTCTTT.

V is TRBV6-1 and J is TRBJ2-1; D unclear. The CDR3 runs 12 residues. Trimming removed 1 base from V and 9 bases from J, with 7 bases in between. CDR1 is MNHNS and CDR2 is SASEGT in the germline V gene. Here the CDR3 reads CASSEVDLEQFF. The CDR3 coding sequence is TGTGCCAGCAGTGAAGTAGATCTTGAGCAGTTCTTC.

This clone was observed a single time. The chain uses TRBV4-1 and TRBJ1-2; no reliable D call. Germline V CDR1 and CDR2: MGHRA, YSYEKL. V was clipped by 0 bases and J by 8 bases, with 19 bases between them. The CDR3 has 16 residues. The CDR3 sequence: CASSQDELYRGDGYTF. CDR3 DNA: TGCGCCAGCAGCCAAGATGAATTGTATCGGGGAGACGGCTACACCTTC.